The 7 T cell receptor beta chains below all came from one sample that was sequenced in a study of blood T cell repertoires in COVID-19. The data were produced by immunoSEQ multiplex PCR, yet TCRdb's version contains in-frame clones alone and is incomplete. The table records about 200,000 clones, approximately 80% of them present only once. Specimen: peripheral blood. The receptors come from a human donor in a cohort sampled during active COVID-19.

J is TRBJ2-3 and V is TRBV3-1 (or the pseudogene TRBV3-2); 7 nucleotides line up with TRBD1. CDR1 and CDR2 (germline): LGHDT, YNNKEL (reference sequence). The CDR3 has 13 amino acids. The V and J ends lost 5 bases and 6 bases, in that order; junction bases with no gene match: 5. The CDR3, as DNA: TGTGCCAGCAGCTCCGACAGGGTGGATACGCAGTATTTT. Translating gives CASSSDRVDTQYF.

This clone occurred a few times. V is TRBV28 and J is TRBJ1-5; D might be TRBD1 (6 bases). Trimming stripped 2 bases from V and 2 bases from J, with 7 bases between. The germline V gene has CDR1 MDHEN and CDR2 SYDVKM. CDR3 length equals 14 residues. The CDR3, as DNA: TGTGCCAGCAGTTTAGGGGGCGGCAATCAGCCCCAGCATTTT. It translates to CASSLGGGNQPQHF.

This chain joins TRBV6-2 or TRBV6-3 and TRBJ2-7; 8 nucleotides line up with TRBD2. Germline values: CDR1 MNHEY, CDR2 SVGEGT. The ends lost 6 bases at V and 6 bases at J; junction bases unmatched: 7. The CDR3 is made up of 13 amino acids. The CDR3: CASSSTGGSEQYF. CDR3 bases: TGTGCCAGCAGCTCCACGGGGGGGAGCGAGCAGTACTTC.

On this clone itself: With a much larger clone just one base away, this may be a read error. At the DNA level, this CDR3 is encoded by other sequences in the same sample as well. This chain uses TRBV7-2 with TRBJ1-1; D remains ambiguous. CDR3 length: 15 amino acids. Looked up from germline, CDR1 is SGHTA and CDR2 is FQGNSA. The ends were cut back, 4 bases at V and 1 base at J, with 13 bases in the middle. Here the CDR3 DNA reads TGTGCCAGCAGCTCTCCTGAGGCGAGGAACACTGAAGCTTTCTTT. Amino acid sequence: CASSSPEARNTEAFF.

The chain links TRBV12-3 or TRBV12-4 to TRBJ2-3; weak D call: TRBD2 (5 bases). Trimming stripped 5 bases from V and 2 bases from J, with 8 bases between. This CDR3 spans 13 amino acids. CDR3 bases: TGTGCCAGCAGTAGCGGTAACACAGATACGCAGTATTTT. Translated: CASSSGNTDTQYF.

The CDR3 sequence is CASSRHIGDTEAFF. The CDR3 DNA reads TGTGCCAGCAGCCGCCATATAGGGGACACTGAAGCTTTCTTT. J is TRBJ1-1 and V is TRBV14, with TRBD1 as a possible D gene (5 bases). CDR1 SGHDN and CDR2 FVKESK come from the germline V gene. The CDR3 has 14 amino acids. V was trimmed by 4 bases and J by 3 bases, leaving 12 bases between them.

The rearrangement uses TRBV28 and TRBJ2-7; a weak D match, TRBD2 (6 bases). The CDR3 is made up of 13 amino acids. Trimming pared 3 bases from V and 6 bases from J, leaving 12 bases between. Germline V gene lookup returns CDR1 MDHEN and CDR2 SYDVKM. The CDR3 sequence is CASSFGGTGEQYF. CDR3 coding DNA: TGTGCCAGCAGTTTTGGGGGGACGGGCGAGCAGTACTTC. Full variable domain (missing parts from reference TRBV28 and TRBJ2-7): DVKVTQSSRYLVKRTGEKVFLECVQDMDHENMFWYRQDPGLGLRLIYFSYDVKMKEKGDIPEGYSVSREKKERFSLILESASTNQTSMYLCASSFGGTGEQYFGPGTRLTVT.